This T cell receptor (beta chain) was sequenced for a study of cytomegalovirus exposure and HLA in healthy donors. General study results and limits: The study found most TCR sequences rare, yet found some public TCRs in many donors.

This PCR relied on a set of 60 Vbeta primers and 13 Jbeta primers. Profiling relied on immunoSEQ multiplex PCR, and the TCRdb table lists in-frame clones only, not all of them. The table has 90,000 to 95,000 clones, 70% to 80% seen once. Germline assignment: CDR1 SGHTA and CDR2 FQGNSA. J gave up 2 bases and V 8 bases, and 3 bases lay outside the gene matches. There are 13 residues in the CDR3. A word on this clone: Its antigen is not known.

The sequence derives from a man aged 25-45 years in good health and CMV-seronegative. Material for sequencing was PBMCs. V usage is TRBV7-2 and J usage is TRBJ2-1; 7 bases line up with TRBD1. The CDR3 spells CASRGQTYNEQFF. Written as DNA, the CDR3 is TGTGCCAGCCGGGGACAGACCTACAATGAGCAGTTCTTC.